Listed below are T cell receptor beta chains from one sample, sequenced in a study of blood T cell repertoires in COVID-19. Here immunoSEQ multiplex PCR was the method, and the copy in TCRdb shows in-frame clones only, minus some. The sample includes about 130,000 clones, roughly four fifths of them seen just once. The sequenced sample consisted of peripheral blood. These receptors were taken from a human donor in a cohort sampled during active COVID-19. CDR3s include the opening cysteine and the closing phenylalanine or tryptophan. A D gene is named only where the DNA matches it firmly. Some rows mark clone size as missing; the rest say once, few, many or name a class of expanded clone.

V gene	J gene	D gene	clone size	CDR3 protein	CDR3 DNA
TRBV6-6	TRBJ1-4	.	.	CASSYGDSREKLFF	TGTGCCAGCAGTTACGGGGACTCAAGAGAAAAACTGTTTTTT
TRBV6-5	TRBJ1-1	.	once	CATQPQGSTEAFF	TGTGCCACCCAACCCCAGGGGAGCACTGAAGCTTTCTTT
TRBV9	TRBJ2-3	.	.	CASSVELRGGDTQYF	TGTGCCAGCAGCGTAGAATTAAGGGGCGGAGATACGCAGTATTTT
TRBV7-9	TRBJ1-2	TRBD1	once	CASSSTTGTGAYGYTF	TGTGCCAGCAGCTCCACCACCGGGACAGGGGCCTATGGCTACACCTTC
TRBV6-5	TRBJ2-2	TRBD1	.	CASRDRGSIGELFF	TGTGCCAGCAGGGACAGGGGGTCGATCGGGGAGCTGTTTTTT
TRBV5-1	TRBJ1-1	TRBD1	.	CASSFGQGGTEAFF	TGCGCCAGCAGCTTCGGACAGGGGGGCACTGAAGCTTTCTTT
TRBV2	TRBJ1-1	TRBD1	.	CASSVQGVTGAFF	TGTGCCAGCAGTGTTCAGGGGGTAACGGGAGCTTTCTTT
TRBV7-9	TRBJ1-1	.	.	CASSLERASTEAFF	TGTGCCAGCAGCTTAGAGAGGGCGAGCACTGAAGCTTTCTTT
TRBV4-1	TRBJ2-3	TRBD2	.	CASSQDPAGGTDTQYF	TGCGCCAGCAGCCAAGATCCAGCGGGGGGCACAGATACGCAGTATTTT
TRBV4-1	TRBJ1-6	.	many	CASSQDGGGANSPLHF	TGCGCCAGCAGCCAAGACGGTGGAGGGGCTAATTCACCCCTCCACTTT
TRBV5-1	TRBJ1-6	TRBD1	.	CASSLDRGHNSPLHF	TGCGCCAGCAGCTTGGACAGGGGGCATAATTCACCCCTCCACTTT
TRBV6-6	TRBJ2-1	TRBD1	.	CASSYSGTGEGHEQFF	TGTGCCAGCAGTTACTCCGGGACAGGGGAGGGACATGAGCAGTTCTTC
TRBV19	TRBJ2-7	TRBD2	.	CASSPGGSSYEQYF	TGTGCCAGTAGCCCGGGGGGTTCCTCCTACGAGCAGTACTTC
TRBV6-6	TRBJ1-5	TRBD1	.	CASSLDRDSNQPQHF	TGTGCCAGCAGCCTTGACAGGGATAGCAATCAGCCCCAGCATTTT
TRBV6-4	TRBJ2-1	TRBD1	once	CASSDSPGQGYEQFF	TGTGCCAGCAGTGACTCGCCGGGACAGGGGTATGAGCAGTTCTTC
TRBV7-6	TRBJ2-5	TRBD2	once	CASSTLAEETQYF	TGTGCCAGCAGCACCCTAGCGGAAGAGACCCAGTACTTC
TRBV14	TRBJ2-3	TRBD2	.	CASRRDYNTDTQYF	TGTGCCAGCAGAAGGGACTACAACACAGATACGCAGTATTTT
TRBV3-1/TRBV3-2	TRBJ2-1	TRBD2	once	CASSRFWLAGGSNEQFF	TGTGCCAGCAGCCGCTTTTGGCTAGCGGGGGGAAGCAATGAGCAGTTCTTC
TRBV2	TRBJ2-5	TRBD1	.	CASSPDRGLQETQYF	TGTGCCAGCAGTCCAGACAGGGGGCTACAAGAGACCCAGTACTTC
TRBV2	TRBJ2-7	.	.	CASKRNYEQYF	TGTGCCAGCAAGCGCAACTACGAGCAGTACTTC
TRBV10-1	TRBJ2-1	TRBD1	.	CASNQPGTGHNEQFF	TGCGCCAGCAATCAACCGGGGACAGGACACAATGAGCAGTTCTTC
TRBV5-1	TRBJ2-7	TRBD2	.	CASSSGLAVNEQYF	TGCGCCAGCAGCTCCGGACTAGCGGTCAACGAGCAGTACTTC
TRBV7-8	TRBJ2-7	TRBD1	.	CASSATDRHVVEQYF	TGTGCCAGCAGCGCCACGGACAGGCATGTAGTCGAGCAGTACTTC
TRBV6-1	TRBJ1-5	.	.	CASSEGRWVGPQPQHF	TGTGCCAGCAGTGAAGGTCGATGGGTGGGCCCTCAGCCCCAGCATTTT
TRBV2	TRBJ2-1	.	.	CASGSEGGVSNEQFF	TGTGCCAGCGGTAGCGAGGGGGGGGTTTCCAATGAGCAGTTCTTC
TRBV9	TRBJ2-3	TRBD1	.	CASSDRAGTGTDTQYF	TGTGCCAGCAGCGACCGAGCCGGGACAGGCACAGATACGCAGTATTTT
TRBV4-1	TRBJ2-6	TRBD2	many	CASSQGRGGASSGANVLTF	TGCGCCAGCAGCCAAGGGAGGGGAGGGGCAAGCTCTGGGGCCAACGTCCTGACTTTC